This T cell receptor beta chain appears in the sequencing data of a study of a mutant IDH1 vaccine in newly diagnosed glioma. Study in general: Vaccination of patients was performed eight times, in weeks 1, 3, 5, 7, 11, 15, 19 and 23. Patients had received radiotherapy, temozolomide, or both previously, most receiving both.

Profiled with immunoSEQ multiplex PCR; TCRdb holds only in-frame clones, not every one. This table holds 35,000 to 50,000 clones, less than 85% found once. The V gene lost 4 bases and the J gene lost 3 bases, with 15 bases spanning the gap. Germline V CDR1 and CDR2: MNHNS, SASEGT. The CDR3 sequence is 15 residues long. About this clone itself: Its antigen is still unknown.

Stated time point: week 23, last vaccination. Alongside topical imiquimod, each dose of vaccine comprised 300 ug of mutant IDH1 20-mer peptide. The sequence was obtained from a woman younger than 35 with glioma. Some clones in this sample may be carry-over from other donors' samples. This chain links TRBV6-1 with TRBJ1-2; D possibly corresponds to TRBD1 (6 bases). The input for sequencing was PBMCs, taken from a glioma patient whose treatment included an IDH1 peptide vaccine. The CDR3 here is CASSAPGTTDYGYTF. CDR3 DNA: TGTGCCAGCAGTGCACCCGGGACAACCGACTATGGCTACACCTTC.